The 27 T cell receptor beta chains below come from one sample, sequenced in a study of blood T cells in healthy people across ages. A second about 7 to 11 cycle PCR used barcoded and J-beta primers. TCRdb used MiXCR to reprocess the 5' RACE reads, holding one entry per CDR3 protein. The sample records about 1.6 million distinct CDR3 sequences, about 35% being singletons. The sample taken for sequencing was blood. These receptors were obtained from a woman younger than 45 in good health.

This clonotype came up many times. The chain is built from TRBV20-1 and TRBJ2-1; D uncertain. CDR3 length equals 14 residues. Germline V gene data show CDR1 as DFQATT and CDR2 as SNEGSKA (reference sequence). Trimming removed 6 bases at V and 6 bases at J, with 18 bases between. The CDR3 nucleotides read TGCAGTGCCCCCAGGCAAAACGGTCTCAATGAGCAGTTCTTC. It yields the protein CSAPRQNGLNEQFF.

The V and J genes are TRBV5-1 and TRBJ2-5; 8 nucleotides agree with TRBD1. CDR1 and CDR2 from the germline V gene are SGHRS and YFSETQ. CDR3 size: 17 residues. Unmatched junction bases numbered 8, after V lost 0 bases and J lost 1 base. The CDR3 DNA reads TGCGCCAGCAGCTTGGGGACAGGGTCAACATCCCAAGAGACCCAGTACTTC. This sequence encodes CASSLGTGSTSQETQYF.

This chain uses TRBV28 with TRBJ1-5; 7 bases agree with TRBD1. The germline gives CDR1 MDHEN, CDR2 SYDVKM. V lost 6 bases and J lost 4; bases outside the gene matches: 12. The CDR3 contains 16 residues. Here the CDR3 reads CASRLLRTGLNQPQHF. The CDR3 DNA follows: TGTGCCAGCAGGTTACTCCGGACAGGCCTAAATCAGCCCCAGCATTTT. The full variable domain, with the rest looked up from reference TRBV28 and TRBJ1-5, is DVKVTQSSRYLVKRTGEKVFLECVQDMDHENMFWYRQDPGLGLRLIYFSYDVKMKEKGDIPEGYSVSREKKERFSLILESASTNQTSMYLCASRLLRTGLNQPQHFGDGTRLSIL.

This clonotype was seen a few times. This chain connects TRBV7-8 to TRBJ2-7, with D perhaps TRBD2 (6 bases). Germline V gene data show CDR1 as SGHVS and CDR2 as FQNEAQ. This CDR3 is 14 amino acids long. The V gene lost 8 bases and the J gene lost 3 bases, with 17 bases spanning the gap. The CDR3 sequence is CASGAGTHVYEQYF. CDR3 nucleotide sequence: TGTGCCAGCGGAGCCGGGACTCACGTCTACGAGCAGTACTTC.

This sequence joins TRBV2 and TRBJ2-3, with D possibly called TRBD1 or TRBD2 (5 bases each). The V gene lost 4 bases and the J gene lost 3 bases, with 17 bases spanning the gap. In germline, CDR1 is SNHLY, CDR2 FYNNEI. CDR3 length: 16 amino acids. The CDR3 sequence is CASSARDPYGTDTQYF. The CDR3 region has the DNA TGTGCCAGCAGTGCGAGGGACCCATACGGAACAGATACGCAGTATTTT.

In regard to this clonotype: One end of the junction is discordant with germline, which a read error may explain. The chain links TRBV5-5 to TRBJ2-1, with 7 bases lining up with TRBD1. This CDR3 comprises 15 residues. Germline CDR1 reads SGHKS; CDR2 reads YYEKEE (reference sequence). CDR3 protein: CTSSTWDSSYNEQFF. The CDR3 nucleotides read TGTACCAGCAGCACCTGGGACAGCTCATACAATGAGCAGTTCTTC.

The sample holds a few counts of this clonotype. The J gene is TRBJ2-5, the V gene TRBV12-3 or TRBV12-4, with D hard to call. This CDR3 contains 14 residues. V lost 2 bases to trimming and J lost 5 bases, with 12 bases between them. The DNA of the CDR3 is TGTGCCAGCAGTTTAACTTCTAGGAGTGAGACCCAGTACTTC. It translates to CASSLTSRSETQYF.

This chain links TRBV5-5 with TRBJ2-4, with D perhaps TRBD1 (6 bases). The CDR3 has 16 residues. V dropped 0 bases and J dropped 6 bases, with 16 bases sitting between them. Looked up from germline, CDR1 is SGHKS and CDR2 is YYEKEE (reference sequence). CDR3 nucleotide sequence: TGTGCCAGCAGCTTGGGGGACACCTTTGGGGGAAACATTCAGTACTTC. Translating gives CASSLGDTFGGNIQYF.

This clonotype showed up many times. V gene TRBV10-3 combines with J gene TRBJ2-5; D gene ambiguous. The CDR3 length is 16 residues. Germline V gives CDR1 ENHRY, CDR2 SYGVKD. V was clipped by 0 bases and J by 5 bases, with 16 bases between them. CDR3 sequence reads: CAISESTAELRETQYF. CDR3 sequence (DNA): TGTGCCATCAGTGAGTCGACCGCGGAATTGAGGGAGACCCAGTACTTC.

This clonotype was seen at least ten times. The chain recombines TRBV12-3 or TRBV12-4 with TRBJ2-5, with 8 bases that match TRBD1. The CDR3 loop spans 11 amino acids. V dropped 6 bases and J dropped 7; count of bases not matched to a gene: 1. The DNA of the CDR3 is TGTGCCAGCAGAGACAGGGGGACCCAGTACTTC. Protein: CASRDRGTQYF.

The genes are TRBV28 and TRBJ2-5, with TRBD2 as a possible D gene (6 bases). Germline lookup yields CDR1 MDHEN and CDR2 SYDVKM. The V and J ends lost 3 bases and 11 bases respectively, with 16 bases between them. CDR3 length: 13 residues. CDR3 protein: CASSLRNSGEQYF. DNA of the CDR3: TGTGCCAGCAGTTTGAGGAATTCGGGGGAGCAGTACTTC.

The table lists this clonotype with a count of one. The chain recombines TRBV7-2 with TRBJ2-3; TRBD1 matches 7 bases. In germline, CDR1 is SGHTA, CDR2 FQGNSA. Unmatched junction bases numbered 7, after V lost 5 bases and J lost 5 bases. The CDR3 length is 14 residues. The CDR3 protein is CASSRDSLKDTQYF. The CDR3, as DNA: TGTGCCAGCAGCAGGGACAGCCTGAAAGATACGCAGTATTTT.

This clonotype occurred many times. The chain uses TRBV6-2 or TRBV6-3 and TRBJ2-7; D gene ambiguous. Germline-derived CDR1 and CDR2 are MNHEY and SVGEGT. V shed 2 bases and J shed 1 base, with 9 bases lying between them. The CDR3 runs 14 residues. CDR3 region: CASSYGGESYEQYF. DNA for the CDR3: TGTGCCAGCAGTTACGGTGGGGAATCCTACGAGCAGTACTTC.

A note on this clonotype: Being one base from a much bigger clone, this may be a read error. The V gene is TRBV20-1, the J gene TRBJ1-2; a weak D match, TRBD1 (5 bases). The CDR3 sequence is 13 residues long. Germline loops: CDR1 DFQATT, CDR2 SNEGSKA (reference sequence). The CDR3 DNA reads TGCGGTGCTTCAGGGTCTCGGGACTATGGCTACACCTTC. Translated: CGASGSRDYGYTF.

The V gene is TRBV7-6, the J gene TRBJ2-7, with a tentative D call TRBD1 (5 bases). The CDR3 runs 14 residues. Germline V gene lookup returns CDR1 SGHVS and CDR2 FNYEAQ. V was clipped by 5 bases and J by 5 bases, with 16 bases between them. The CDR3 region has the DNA TGTGCCAGCAGCCTAGGGGCAGGGTCCCACGAGCAGTACTTC. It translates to CASSLGAGSHEQYF.

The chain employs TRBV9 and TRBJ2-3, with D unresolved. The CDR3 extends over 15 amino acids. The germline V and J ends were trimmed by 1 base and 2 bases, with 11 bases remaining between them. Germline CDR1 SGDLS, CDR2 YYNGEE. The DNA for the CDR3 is TGTGCCAGCAGCGTAATCCCGTACCCCACAGATACGCAGTATTTT. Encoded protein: CASSVIPYPTDTQYF.

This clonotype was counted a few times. The CDR3 protein is CSANAARAAWGYTF. The CDR3, as DNA: TGCAGTGCTAATGCGGCCCGGGCGGCGTGGGGCTACACCTTC. J is TRBJ1-2 and V is TRBV20-1; D uncertain. CDR3 size: 14 residues. Per germline, CDR1 DFQATT and CDR2 SNEGSKA (reference sequence). V lost 4 bases and J lost 8, with 20 bases in between.

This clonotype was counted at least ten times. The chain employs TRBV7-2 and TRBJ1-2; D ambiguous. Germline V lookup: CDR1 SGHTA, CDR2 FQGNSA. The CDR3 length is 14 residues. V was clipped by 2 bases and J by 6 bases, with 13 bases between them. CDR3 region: CASSLSSREDGYTF. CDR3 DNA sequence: TGTGCCAGCAGCTTATCCTCTAGAGAAGATGGCTACACCTTC.

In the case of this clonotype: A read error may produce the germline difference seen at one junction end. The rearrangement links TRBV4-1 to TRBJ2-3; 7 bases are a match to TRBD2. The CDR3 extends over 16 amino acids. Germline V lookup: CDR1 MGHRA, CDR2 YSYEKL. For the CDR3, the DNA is TGCGCCAGCAACCAAGCGCTGCGGGAGAGCACAGATACGCAGTATTTT. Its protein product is CASNQALRESTDTQYF.

DNA of the CDR3: TGTGCCAGCAGTTTCCTAGCGCGATCTAGCACAGATACGCAGTATTTT. Translation: CASSFLARSSTDTQYF. The chain has TRBV11-2 and TRBJ2-3; weak D call: TRBD2 (6 bases). V lost 6 bases to trimming and J lost 0 bases, with 16 bases between them. CDR1 is SGHAT and CDR2 is FQNNGV in the germline V gene. This CDR3 comprises 16 residues.

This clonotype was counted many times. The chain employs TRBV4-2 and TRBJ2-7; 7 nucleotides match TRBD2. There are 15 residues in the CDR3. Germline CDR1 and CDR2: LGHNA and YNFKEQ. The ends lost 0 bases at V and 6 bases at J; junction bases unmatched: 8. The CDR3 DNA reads TGTGCCAGCAGCCAAGATCGGGATGGACTAGGCGAGCAGTACTTC. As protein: CASSQDRDGLGEQYF.

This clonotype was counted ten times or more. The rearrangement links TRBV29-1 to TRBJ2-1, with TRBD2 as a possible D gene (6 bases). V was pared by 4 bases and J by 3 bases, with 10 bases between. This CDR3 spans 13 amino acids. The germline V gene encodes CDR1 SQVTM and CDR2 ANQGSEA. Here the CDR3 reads CSVAGGDYNEQFF. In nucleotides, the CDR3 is TGCAGCGTTGCAGGCGGGGACTACAATGAGCAGTTCTTC.

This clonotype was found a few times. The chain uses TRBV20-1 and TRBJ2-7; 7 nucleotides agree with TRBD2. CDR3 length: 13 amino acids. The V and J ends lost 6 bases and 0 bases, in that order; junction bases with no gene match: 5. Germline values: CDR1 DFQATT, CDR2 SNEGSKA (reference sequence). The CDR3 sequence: CSAVGGSSYEQYF. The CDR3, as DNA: TGCAGTGCCGTCGGGGGGAGCTCCTACGAGCAGTACTTC.

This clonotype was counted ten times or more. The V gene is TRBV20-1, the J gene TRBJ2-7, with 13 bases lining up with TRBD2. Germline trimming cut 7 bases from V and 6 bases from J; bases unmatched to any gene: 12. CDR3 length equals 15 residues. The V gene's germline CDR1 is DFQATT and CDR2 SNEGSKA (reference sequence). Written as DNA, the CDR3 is TGCAGTGGAGGACTAGCGGGGGTGATCGGGGGCGAGCAGTACTTC. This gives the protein CSGGLAGVIGGEQYF.

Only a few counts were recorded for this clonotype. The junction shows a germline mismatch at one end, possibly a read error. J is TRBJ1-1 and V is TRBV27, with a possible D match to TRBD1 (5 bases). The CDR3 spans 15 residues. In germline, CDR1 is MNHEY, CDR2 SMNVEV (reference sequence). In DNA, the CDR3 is TGTGCCAGCAGTTTACTGGGAGGGGTGAACACTGGAGCTTTCTTT. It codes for CASSLLGGVNTGAFF.

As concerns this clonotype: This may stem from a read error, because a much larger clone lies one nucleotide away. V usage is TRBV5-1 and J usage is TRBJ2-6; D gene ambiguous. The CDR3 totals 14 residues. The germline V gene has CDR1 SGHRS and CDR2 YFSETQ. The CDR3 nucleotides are TGCGTCAGCAGTGAGGTAACTGGGGCCAACGTCCTGACTTTC. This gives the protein CVSSEVTGANVLTF.

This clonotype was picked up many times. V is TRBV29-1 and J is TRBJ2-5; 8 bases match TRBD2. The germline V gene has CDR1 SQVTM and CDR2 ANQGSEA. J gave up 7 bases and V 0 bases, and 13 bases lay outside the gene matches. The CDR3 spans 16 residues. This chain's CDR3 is CSVEDYGGRPTGTQYF. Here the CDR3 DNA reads TGCAGCGTTGAAGATTACGGCGGGAGGCCAACGGGGACCCAGTACTTC.